This TCR beta chain was recorded in a study of T cells in localized non-small cell lung cancer. The assay was immunoSEQ multiplex PCR, and TCRdb's table has in-frame clones only and misses some. The sample has about 25,000 clones; approximately 86% are singletons. The CDR3 runs to 15 residues. Looked up from germline, CDR1 is SGHDT and CDR2 is YYEEEE. With 5 bases removed from V and 3 bases from J, the gap between germline ends came to 14 bases. Findings and limits, study-wide: Among the top 100 tumor clones, a median about 59 appeared in adjacent lung.

Concerning this clone: Its matching antigen is unknown.

This receptor was obtained from an older female donor with stage I lung adenocarcinoma. The sample here was peripheral blood, taken before any cancer treatment. This chain connects TRBV5-6 to TRBJ2-2, with D hard to call. The DNA for the CDR3 is TGTGCCAGCAGTAACCTTCGGAGTTACACCGGGGAGCTGTTTTTT. Protein: CASSNLRSYTGELFF.